This TCR beta chain is drawn from a study of blood T cell repertoires in COVID-19. Study summary: Samples of COVID-19 (acute and convalescent) were obtained from the United States, Italy and Spain.

Germline V gives CDR1 SGHDT, CDR2 YYEEEE. V shed 3 bases and J shed 3 bases, with 10 bases lying between them. The CDR3 runs to 14 residues. In the original analysis: Amplified reference gene primers provided the basis for estimating nucleated cell counts. The repertoire was sequenced with immunoSEQ multiplex PCR; TCRdb's copy has only in-frame clones and lacks some. V, J and clone size derive from that table, while D and trimming were established from the DNA sequence. The profile shows fewer than 250,000 clones, approximately 84% of them singletons. The receptor was derived from a woman aged 30 to 39 who had recovered from COVID-19. The chain has TRBV5-6 and TRBJ1-3; D is perhaps TRBD1 (6 bases). Sequenced sample: PBMCs or T cells enriched from blood (not recorded which). The CDR3 DNA sequence: TGTGCCAGCAGCTCCTCCAGGGGTGGAAACACCATATATTTT. It codes for CASSSSRGGNTIYF. The full variable domain, its missing parts supplied by reference TRBV5-6 and TRBJ1-3, is DAGVTQSPTHLIKTRGQQVTLRCSPKSGHDTVSWYQQALGQGPQFIFQYYEEEERQRGNFPDRFSGHQFPNYSSELNVNALLLGDSALYLCASSSSRGGNTIYFGEGSWLTVV.